Below, one T cell receptor beta chain is given with its context. The antigen it recognizes is unknown. Base quality data are lacking; no much larger clone is found one base away. Patients with autoimmune disease history or receiving systemic immunosuppression were excluded from the trial. In every dose cohort, peripheral blood was drawn for TCR sequencing at baseline, cycle 4 day 1, and cycle 7 day 1. The samples were taken from a phase I, first-in-human, multicenter, open-label dose-escalation trial of ivuxolimab. Adults with locally advanced or metastatic melanoma, renal cell carcinoma, hepatocellular carcinoma or head and neck squamous cell carcinoma were enrolled in the trial. Before TCR sequencing, CD4+ and CD8+ T cells were separately sorted from peripheral blood. Per the germline V gene, LGHNA is the CDR1 and YSLEER is the CDR2. V is shortened by 0 bases, J by 6 bases, and the region joining them spans 11 bases. The CDR3, cysteine through phenylalanine, is 14 amino acids long. Only CDR3 DNA is held: 42 bases, read in frame from base 1.

The sample belongs to a study of OX40 agonist ivuxolimab in advanced cancers. At the level of the whole study: Ivuxolimab was a fully human IgG2 agonistic monoclonal antibody targeting the costimulatory receptor OX40 (CD134). Intravenous ivuxolimab was administered to patients every 2 weeks at six dose levels: 0.01, 0.1, 0.3, 1.5, 3 and 10 mg/kg. Among the roughly 50 dose-escalation patients, about 20 had hepatocellular carcinoma, about 15 melanoma, 9 renal cell carcinoma and 9 head and neck cancer. In the dose-escalation cohort, 70% to 85% of patients were male, and the mean age was roughly 60 years, with a range of roughly 23 to 85. Patients were allowed to have had prior anti-PD-1, anti-PD-L1 or anti-CTLA-4 therapy, and 40% of the dose-escalation patients had previously received checkpoint inhibitors. Partial responses occurred in three dose-escalation patients: two with cutaneous melanoma and one with hepatocellular carcinoma. Peripheral TCRbeta sequencing was intended to test whether TCR sequence diversity was altered and clonal T-cell expansion was caused by ivuxolimab. The paper describes the monotherapy dose-escalation part (N ≈ 51 patients) of the phase I trial of ivuxolimab.

Overall study results and their limits: At doses of 0.1 to 3.0 mg/kg, clonal expansion of both CD4+ and CD8+ blood T cells was observed from baseline to week 6. In the 0.1-3.0 mg/kg groups, partial responders had among the lowest normalized peripheral clonal expansion, particularly in CD8+ T cells. The antigen specificity of the peripheral T cells that underwent clonal expansion was not determined. After ivuxolimab, CD8+ T cells had more expanded clones than CD4+ T cells on average. Low levels of normalized T-cell clonal expansion were also shown by some nonresponding patients.

Genomic DNA was isolated from the sorted cells so that the TCRbeta CDR3 region could be sequenced. The immunoSEQ Assay was used to sequence the TCRbeta CDR3 regions. TCRdb re-hosts the immuneACCESS table, in-frame sequences only. Its copies lack some clones; in the studies checked, an unresolved V gene accounts for under half of them, and the cause for the rest is not known. The sample records about 95,000 clones, 89% of which are singletons. The ten largest clones take up around 0.34% of the sample. This receptor was obtained from an adult with an advanced solid tumor such as melanoma, head and neck, liver or kidney cancer. The sequences come from CD4+ or CD8+ T cells sorted from blood, collected in a trial of the OX40 agonist ivuxolimab. In this chain, TRBV4-3 is recombined with TRBJ1-2, with the D gene not clear enough to name. For the CDR3, the sequence is CASSQDKLADGYTF. The nucleotide sequence is TGCGCCAGCAGCCAAGATAAGCTGGCGGATGGCTACACCTTC.